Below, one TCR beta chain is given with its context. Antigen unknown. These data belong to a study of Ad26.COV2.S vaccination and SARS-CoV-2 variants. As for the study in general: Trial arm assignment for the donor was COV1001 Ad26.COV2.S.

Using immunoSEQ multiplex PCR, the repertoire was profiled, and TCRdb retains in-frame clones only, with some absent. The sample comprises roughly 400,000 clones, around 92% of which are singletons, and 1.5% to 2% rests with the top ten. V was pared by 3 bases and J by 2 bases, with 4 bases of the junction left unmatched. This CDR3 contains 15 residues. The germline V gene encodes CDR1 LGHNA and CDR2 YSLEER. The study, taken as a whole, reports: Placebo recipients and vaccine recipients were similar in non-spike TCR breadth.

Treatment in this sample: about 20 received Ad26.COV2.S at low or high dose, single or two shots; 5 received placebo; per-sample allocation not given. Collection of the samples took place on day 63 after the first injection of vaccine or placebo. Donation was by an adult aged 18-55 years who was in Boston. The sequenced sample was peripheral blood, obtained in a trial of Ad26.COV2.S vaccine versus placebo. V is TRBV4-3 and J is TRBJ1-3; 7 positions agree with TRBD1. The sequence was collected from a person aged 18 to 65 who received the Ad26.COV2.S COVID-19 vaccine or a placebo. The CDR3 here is CASSQADRAGNTIYF. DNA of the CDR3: TGCGCCAGCAGCCAGGCCGACAGGGCTGGAAACACCATATATTTT.